The rows below give T cell receptor beta chains drawn from one sample of a study of T cell repertoires in cytomegalovirus infection. Their antigen targets remain unknown. MiXCR, run by TCRdb on the reads, gives a single entry per CDR3 protein. The sample holds 380,000 or so distinct CDR3 sequences, approximately 35% seen once. Sequenced material: cultured PBMCs, taken from culture after CMV antigen stimulation. The origin of the receptors is a human donor in good health (CMV status not recorded). Some clones in this sample may be carry-over from other donors' samples. CDR3s include the opening cysteine and the closing phenylalanine or tryptophan. Each record gives: J gene, V gene, D gene, clone size, CDR3 protein, CDR3 DNA. D genes are given only for firm matches. Clone size is stated in some rows and not others, as once, few, many or a class when expanded.

J gene: TRBJ1-2
V gene: TRBV27
D gene: NA
clone size: NA
CDR3 protein: CASKPGGQYGYTF
CDR3 DNA: TGTGCCAGCAAACCTGGCGGACAGTATGGCTACACCTTC

J gene: TRBJ2-3
V gene: TRBV19
D gene: NA
clone size: few
CDR3 protein: CASRGSTASTDTQYF
CDR3 DNA: TGTGCCAGTAGAGGGAGTACGGCTAGCACAGATACGCAGTATTTT

J gene: TRBJ2-7
V gene: TRBV3-1
D gene: NA
clone size: NA
CDR3 protein: CASSQEVGSVPSSYEQYF
CDR3 DNA: TGTGCCAGCAGCCAAGAAGTTGGTAGCGTTCCCAGCTCCTACGAGCAGTACTTC

J gene: TRBJ2-1
V gene: TRBV5-1
D gene: NA
clone size: few
CDR3 protein: CASSYNGRSSYNEQFF
CDR3 DNA: TGCGCCAGCAGCTATAATGGCAGGAGCTCCTACAATGAGCAGTTCTTC

J gene: TRBJ2-1
V gene: TRBV19
D gene: NA
clone size: few
CDR3 protein: CASTHIWGNYASYNEQFF
CDR3 DNA: TGTGCCAGTACCCATATATGGGGGAATTATGCCTCCTACAATGAGCAGTTCTTC

J gene: TRBJ2-7
V gene: TRBV12-3/TRBV12-4
D gene: NA
clone size: few
CDR3 protein: CASSLGDYEQYF
CDR3 DNA: TGTGCCAGCAGTTTAGGAGATTACGAGCAGTACTTC

J gene: TRBJ2-7
V gene: TRBV12-3/TRBV12-4
D gene: TRBD1
clone size: few
CDR3 protein: CASSNLGTGEYEQYF
CDR3 DNA: TGTGCCAGCAGTAACTTAGGGACAGGGGAATACGAGCAGTACTTC

J gene: TRBJ1-6
V gene: TRBV30
D gene: NA
clone size: NA
CDR3 protein: CAWSEGSNSPLHF
CDR3 DNA: TGTGCCTGGAGTGAAGGGTCTAATTCACCCCTCCACTTT

J gene: TRBJ2-7
V gene: TRBV28
D gene: NA
clone size: NA
CDR3 protein: CASRLTGRKDYEQYF
CDR3 DNA: TGTGCCAGCAGACTAACAGGGAGAAAGGACTACGAGCAGTACTTC

J gene: TRBJ2-1
V gene: TRBV19
D gene: TRBD2
clone size: NA
CDR3 protein: CASSSALAGVEEQFF
CDR3 DNA: TGTGCCAGTAGTAGTGCGTTAGCGGGAGTGGAAGAGCAGTTCTTC

J gene: TRBJ2-3
V gene: TRBV5-1
D gene: TRBD2
clone size: NA
CDR3 protein: CASSQLAGEDTQYF
CDR3 DNA: TGCGCCAGCAGCCAACTAGCGGGAGAAGATACGCAGTATTTT

J gene: TRBJ2-3
V gene: TRBV5-4
D gene: NA
clone size: NA
CDR3 protein: CASSPSGGPDTQYF
CDR3 DNA: TGTGCCAGCAGCCCCTCCGGGGGCCCCGATACGCAGTATTTT

J gene: TRBJ2-7
V gene: TRBV27
D gene: TRBD2
clone size: few
CDR3 protein: CASSLRGTNPYEQYF
CDR3 DNA: TGTGCCAGCTCCTTACGCGGGACTAACCCCTACGAGCAGTACTTC

J gene: TRBJ2-1
V gene: TRBV7-2
D gene: TRBD2
clone size: few
CDR3 protein: CASSLVRLAGVPEQFF
CDR3 DNA: TGTGCCAGCAGCTTAGTGAGACTAGCGGGAGTCCCTGAGCAGTTCTTC

J gene: TRBJ1-4
V gene: TRBV4-1
D gene: NA
clone size: few
CDR3 protein: CATQIREGEKLFF
CDR3 DNA: TGCGCCACACAAATCCGAGAGGGGGAAAAACTGTTTTTT

J gene: TRBJ2-1
V gene: TRBV7-2
D gene: NA
clone size: many
CDR3 protein: CASSFYISNEQFF
CDR3 DNA: TGTGCCAGCAGCTTTTATATATCCAATGAGCAGTTCTTC

J gene: TRBJ1-6
V gene: TRBV7-2
D gene: TRBD1
clone size: many
CDR3 protein: CASSPKYDRGLNNSPLHF
CDR3 DNA: TGTGCCAGCAGCCCCAAATATGACAGGGGGCTGAATAATTCACCCCTCCACTTT